The clone carrying this TCR beta chain appeared a few times. No antigen is known for it. The sample comes from a study of identical twins. Study results and limitations: Invariant populations such as MAIT and iNKT cells could partly muddle zero-insertion analyses. For monozygotic twins, models underestimated out-of-frame TCR alpha sharing.

A template switching step contributed a universal primer site, while unique molecular identifiers were present in the cDNA. A single record per CDR3 protein comes from TCRdb applying MiXCR to the 5' RACE reads. The data contain about 890,000 distinct CDR3 sequences, 9% to 15% of them singletons. V lost 0 bases and J 3 bases, leaving 14 bases between the germline ends. Germline V gene data show CDR1 as DFQATT and CDR2 as SNEGSKA (reference sequence). This CDR3 contains 15 residues. These same data were also listed under a study on yellow fever vaccine responses in identical twins.

Sequencing was done on a sample of PBMCs. The TCR was taken from a woman in her late teens or twenties in good health. The chain carries TRBV20-1 and TRBJ2-5; D is perhaps TRBD2 (6 bases). CDR3 coding DNA: TGCAGTGCTAGAGATGGCGGGACTCTCAAAGAGACCCAGTACTTC. Translation: CSARDGGTLKETQYF.